Sequencing of this T cell receptor beta chain was carried out in a study of blood T cells in healthy people across ages. The wider study: The capture of about one barcoded beta molecule per two T cells was achieved by template switching.

With regard to this clonotype: Its antigen remains unidentified.

The study's findings and limits: Comparison with aged donors showed that long-lived donors had more naive CD4+ cells and higher diversity. The unsorted PBMCs prevented any conclusive comparison of naive versus antigen-experienced cells.

CDR1 SGHRS and CDR2 YFSETQ come from the germline V gene. V lost 2 bases, J lost 2 bases, and 9 bases stayed unmatched. This CDR3 contains 18 residues. Through a sample-barcoded 5' primer and a J-beta primer mix, a second PCR was run for about 6 to 11 cycles. TCRdb used MiXCR to reprocess the 5' RACE reads, holding one entry per CDR3 protein. The table lists 1.5 million to 2 million distinct CDR3 sequences, roughly 50% of them singletons. The sample was blood. The receptor's source is a woman aged 40 to 55 in good health. This chain links TRBV5-1 with TRBJ2-2; TRBD2 agrees at 10 bases. CDR3 sequence reads: CASSFLAGAVQNTGELFF. Written as DNA, the CDR3 is TGCGCCAGCAGCTTTCTAGCGGGGGCCGTACAAAACACCGGGGAGCTGTTTTTT.